One sample yielded the 4 T cell receptor beta chains listed below, sequenced in a study of T cell responses to AZD1222 COVID-19 vaccine (dated by TCRdb to 2020 to 2022). The time point label on this specimen signifies: about 28 days (+/-7) after the second vaccine dose. The library was prepared using the immunoSEQ multiplex PCR assay. In TCRdb, the immuneACCESS table is reduced to in-frame sequences with V and J assigned. These tables do not hold every clone; where another copy was compared, an unresolved V gene accounts for under half, and the others remain unexplained. Within this sample are approximately 110,000 clones, with roughly 87% of them counted one time only. Over 35% of the sample comes from the top ten. This specimen was peripheral blood, taken 28 days after the second AZD1222 dose. All receptors come from an adult who received the AZD1222 COVID-19 vaccine.

The CDR3, as DNA: TGTGCCAGCAGTTATGGGGACAGGGGGTCCTACGAGCAGTACTTC. This sequence encodes CASSYGDRGSYEQYF. This chain joins TRBV6-5 and TRBJ2-7, with 11 bases that match TRBD1. The germline V gene has CDR1 MNHEY and CDR2 SVGAGI. Trimming took 3 bases from V and 1 from J; bases not matched to a gene: 2. The CDR3 covers 15 residues.

This chain uses TRBV5-5 with TRBJ2-7, with D maybe TRBD1 (5 bases). CDR3 size: 12 residues. Trimming shortened V by 2 bases and J by 5 bases, and 8 bases separated the two germline ends. Germline V gene sequence: CDR1 SGHKS, CDR2 YYEKEE (reference sequence). This CDR3 is CASSFTGNEQYF. The DNA for the CDR3 is TGTGCCAGCAGCTTTACAGGAAACGAGCAGTACTTC.

This chain connects TRBV19 to TRBJ1-4; 7 nucleotides line up with TRBD1. V dropped 5 bases and J dropped 1; count of bases not matched to a gene: 1. The germline V gene has CDR1 LNHDA and CDR2 SQIVND (reference sequence). The CDR3 runs to 14 residues. This CDR3 is CASSRQGTNEKLFF. The CDR3, as DNA: TGTGCCAGTAGTCGACAGGGAACTAATGAAAAACTGTTTTTT.

The CDR3 bases are TGTGCCAGCGGGTGGACGGCTAACTATGGCTACACCTTC. Translating gives CASGWTANYGYTF. V usage is TRBV28 and J usage is TRBJ1-2; no definite D call. CDR1 is MDHEN, CDR2 SYDVKM, per germline. V was shortened by 8 bases and J by 0 bases, with 10 bases between the two germline ends. The CDR3 is made up of 13 amino acids.